These 9 T cell receptor beta chains were sequenced from one sample in a study of T cell responses to AZD1222 COVID-19 vaccine. The repertoire was sequenced with immunoSEQ multiplex PCR; TCRdb's copy has only in-frame clones and lacks some. The sample holds 150,000 to 200,000 clones, just under 90% seen once. The sample here was peripheral blood, taken 28 days after the second dose of the MenACWY control vaccine. These receptors were collected from an adult who received the MenACWY meningococcal vaccine as a control.

The rearrangement joins TRBV5-1 to TRBJ2-7, with 13 bases identical to TRBD2. Looked up from germline, CDR1 is SGHRS and CDR2 is YFSETQ. The length of the CDR3 is 14 residues. V lost 5 bases, J lost 7 bases, and 6 bases stayed unmatched. CDR3 sequence reads: CASRDGTSGVEQYF. CDR3 DNA: TGCGCCAGCAGGGACGGGACTAGCGGGGTAGAGCAGTACTTC. Full variable domain (outside the CDR3, taken from reference TRBV5-1 and TRBJ2-7): KAGVTQTPRYLIKTRGQQVTLSCSPISGHRSVSWYQQTPGQGLQFLFEYFSETQRNKGNFPGRFSGRQFSNSRSEMNVSTLELGDSALYLCASRDGTSGVEQYFGPGTRLTVT.

The chain links TRBV19 to TRBJ2-7; D is perhaps TRBD2 (6 bases). The germline gives CDR1 LNHDA, CDR2 SQIVND (reference sequence). The CDR3 covers 16 residues. The germline V and J ends were trimmed by 0 bases and 0 bases, with 12 bases remaining between them. The CDR3 sequence: CASSIDGAGASYEQYF. The DNA for the CDR3 is TGTGCCAGTAGTATAGATGGAGCGGGTGCCTCCTACGAGCAGTACTTC.

CDR3 region: CASSKPGPGNTIYF. In DNA form, the CDR3 reads TGTGCCAGCAGCAAACCCGGGCCCGGAAACACCATATATTTT. This chain uses TRBV6-5 with TRBJ1-3; D not resolved. The CDR3 runs to 14 residues. Germline V gene lookup returns CDR1 MNHEY and CDR2 SVGAGI. V was trimmed by 6 bases and J by 4 bases, leaving 13 bases between them.

The chain employs TRBV6-1 and TRBJ1-5; tentative D call: TRBD1 (6 bases). The CDR3 is 17 amino acids. CDR1 is MNHNS and CDR2 is SASEGT in the germline V gene. Trimming cost V 2 bases and J 0 bases, with 14 bases left between them. The chain's CDR3 is CASSESGGRYSNQPQHF. The CDR3 region has the DNA TGTGCCAGCAGTGAAAGCGGGGGCCGATATAGCAATCAGCCCCAGCATTTT.

This clone was observed a single time. The chain recombines TRBV30 with TRBJ1-3; 7 bases are a match to TRBD1. The germline V gene encodes CDR1 GTSNPN and CDR2 SVGIG (reference sequence). This CDR3 contains 13 residues. J was trimmed by 1 base and V by 8 bases; bases with no gene match: 5. The CDR3, as DNA: TGTGCCCTCCGGACAGGATCTGGAAACACCATATATTTT. This sequence encodes CALRTGSGNTIYF.

This clone appeared a single time. V usage is TRBV3-1 (or the pseudogene TRBV3-2) and J usage is TRBJ2-1, with D possibly TRBD2 on 6 matching bases. The length of the CDR3 is 15 residues. With 1 base removed from V and 2 bases from J, the gap between germline ends came to 9 bases. Germline values: CDR1 LGHDT, CDR2 YNNKEL (reference sequence). DNA for the CDR3: TGTGCCAGCAGCCAAGTTCCGGGGGCCTACAATGAGCAGTTCTTC. It specifies CASSQVPGAYNEQFF.

The chain combines TRBV19 with TRBJ2-1, with TRBD1 matching over 7 bases. The CDR3 covers 14 residues. Germline values: CDR1 LNHDA, CDR2 SQIVND (reference sequence). V was clipped by 4 bases and J by 7 bases; unmatched bases: 7. The CDR3 DNA follows: TGTGCCAGTAGTACTGACAGGGTCCGGAATGAGCAGTTCTTC. Amino acid sequence: CASSTDRVRNEQFF.

The CDR3 is CASSYLAGGQNTEAFF. CDR3 sequence (DNA): TGTGCCAGCAGTTACTTGGCAGGAGGACAGAACACTGAAGCTTTCTTT. The J gene is TRBJ1-1, the V gene TRBV6-5; D possibly corresponds to TRBD1 (5 bases). Trimming pared 1 base from V and 1 base from J, leaving 13 bases between. CDR1 and CDR2 from the germline V gene are MNHEY and SVGAGI. The CDR3 consists of 16 residues.

This sequence joins TRBV7-3 and TRBJ2-1, with D uncertain. CDR1 and CDR2 from the germline V gene are SGHTA and FQGTGA. The V and J ends lost 2 bases and 0 bases respectively, with 8 bases between them. The CDR3 is 15 residues long. Here the CDR3 DNA reads TGTGCCAGCAGCTTAGAGACGAGCTCCTACAATGAGCAGTTCTTC. It is translated as CASSLETSSYNEQFF.